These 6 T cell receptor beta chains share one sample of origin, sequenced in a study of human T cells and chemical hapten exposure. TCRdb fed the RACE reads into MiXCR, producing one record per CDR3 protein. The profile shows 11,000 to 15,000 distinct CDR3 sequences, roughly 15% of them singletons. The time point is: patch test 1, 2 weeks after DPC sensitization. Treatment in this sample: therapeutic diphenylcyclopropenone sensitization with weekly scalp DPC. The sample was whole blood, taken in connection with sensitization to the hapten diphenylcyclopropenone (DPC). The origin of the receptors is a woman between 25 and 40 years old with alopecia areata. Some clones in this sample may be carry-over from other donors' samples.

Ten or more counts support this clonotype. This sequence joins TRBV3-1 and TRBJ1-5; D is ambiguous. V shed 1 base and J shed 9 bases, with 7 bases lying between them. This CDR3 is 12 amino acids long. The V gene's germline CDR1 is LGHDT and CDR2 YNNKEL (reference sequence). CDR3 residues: CASSQVKGPQHF. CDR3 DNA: TGTGCCAGCAGCCAAGTTAAGGGGCCCCAGCATTTT.

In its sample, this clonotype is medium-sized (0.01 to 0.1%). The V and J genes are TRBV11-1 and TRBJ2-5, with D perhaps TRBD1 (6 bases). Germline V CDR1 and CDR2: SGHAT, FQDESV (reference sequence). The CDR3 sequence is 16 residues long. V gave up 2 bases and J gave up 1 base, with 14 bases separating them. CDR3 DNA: TGTGCCAGCAGCTTATCCCCGACAGGATCCCAAGAGACCCAGTACTTC. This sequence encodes CASSLSPTGSQETQYF.

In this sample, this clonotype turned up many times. CDR3 bases: TGCGCCAGCAGCTTGGTTGACACCGGGGAGCTGTTTTTT. Translating gives CASSLVDTGELFF. The chain employs TRBV5-1 and TRBJ2-2; D remains unclear. V lost 0 bases and J lost 3, with 3 bases in between. CDR1 is SGHRS and CDR2 is YFSETQ in the germline V gene. The CDR3 spans 13 residues.

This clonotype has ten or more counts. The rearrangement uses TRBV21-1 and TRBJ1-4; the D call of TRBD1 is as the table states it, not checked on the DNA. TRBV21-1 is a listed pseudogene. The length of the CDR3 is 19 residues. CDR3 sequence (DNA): TGTGCCAGCAGCATCCGGGACAGGGAGATTTTTTGGGGGAATGAAAAACTGTTTTTT. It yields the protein CASSIRDREIFWGNEKLFF.

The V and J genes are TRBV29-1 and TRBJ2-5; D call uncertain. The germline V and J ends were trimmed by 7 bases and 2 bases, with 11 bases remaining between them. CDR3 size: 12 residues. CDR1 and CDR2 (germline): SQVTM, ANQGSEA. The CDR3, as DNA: TGCAGCGCGGGCCCAGGTCAAGAGACCCAGTACTTC. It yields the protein CSAGPGQETQYF.

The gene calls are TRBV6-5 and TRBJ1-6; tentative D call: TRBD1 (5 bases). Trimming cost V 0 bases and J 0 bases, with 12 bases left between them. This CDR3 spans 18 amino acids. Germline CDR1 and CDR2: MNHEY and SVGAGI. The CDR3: CASSYSRRASSYNSPLHF. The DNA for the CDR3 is TGTGCCAGCAGTTACTCGCGCAGGGCGAGCTCCTATAATTCACCCCTCCACTTT.